A selection of T cell receptor beta chains follows, all from one sample in a study of T cell responses to AZD1222 COVID-19 vaccine. Clones were read by immunoSEQ multiplex PCR, and TCRdb kept only the in-frame ones, dropping some. The table includes some 190,000 clones, about 89% detected once. This specimen consisted of peripheral blood, obtained 28 days after the second AZD1222 dose. These receptor sequences come from an adult who received the AZD1222 COVID-19 vaccine. CDR3s include the opening cysteine and the closing phenylalanine or tryptophan. A D gene is named only where the DNA matches it firmly. The size of a clone is reported for some rows only, either as once, few or many, or as a class for expanded clones.

clone_size,d_call,v_call,j_call,cdr3_nt,cdr3_aa
.,.,TRBV5-6,TRBJ1-2,TGTGCCAGCAGCCAACCGTGGGGAGCCAGCGGCTACACCTTC,CASSQPWGASGYTF
.,.,TRBV6-5,TRBJ2-7,TGTGCCAGCAGTTACGGGGCGCGGGGACGGAACTACGAGCAGTACTTC,CASSYGARGRNYEQYF
.,TRBD1,TRBV11-2,TRBJ1-3,TGTGCCAGCAGCTTGGGGACAGAAAACACCATATATTTT,CASSLGTENTIYF
.,TRBD1,TRBV27,TRBJ1-1,TGTGCCAGCAGGAGGACAGGGCGGGCTTTCTTT,CASRRTGRAFF
.,.,TRBV7-9,TRBJ2-6,TGTGCCAGCAGCTTAGCAGTTTCTGGGGCCAACGTCCTGACTTTC,CASSLAVSGANVLTF
once,TRBD1,TRBV3-1/TRBV3-2,TRBJ2-4,TGTGCCAGCAGCCCCCTCCGGACAGGCGCCCAAAACATTCAGTACTTC,CASSPLRTGAQNIQYF
.,TRBD1,TRBV25-1,TRBJ2-1,TGTGCCAGCAGCGGGGACAGGAGAAGGTACAATGAGCAGTTCTTC,CASSGDRRRYNEQFF
few,.,TRBV2,TRBJ1-1,TGTGCCAGCAGTGAAATGGGGCCGAACACTGAAGCTTTCTTT,CASSEMGPNTEAFF
.,.,TRBV29-1,TRBJ1-2,TGCAGCGTATGGACAGCTAACTATGGCTACACCTTC,CSVWTANYGYTF
.,.,TRBV5-1,TRBJ1-1,TGCGCCAGCAGCTCTTTAACAGGCACTGAAGCTTTCTTT,CASSSLTGTEAFF
.,TRBD1,TRBV2,TRBJ1-2,TGTGCCAGCAGTCGGGACAGGGAAGGGGGCTACACCTTC,CASSRDREGGYTF
.,.,TRBV7-3,TRBJ2-7,TGTGCCAGCAGCTTGCGCCTAAGGGCCTCCTACGAGCAGTACTTC,CASSLRLRASYEQYF
.,TRBD2,TRBV14,TRBJ2-1,TGTGCCAGCAGCCAAGAAAAGGCCGGACTAGCGGGAGGAGTCGATCTAGGTTCTGAGCAGTTCTTC,CASSQEKAGLAGGVDLGSEQFF
.,.,TRBV2,TRBJ1-1,TGTGCCAGCGCCGTGAAAATCGGAGCTTTCTTT,CASAVKIGAFF
.,.,TRBV30,TRBJ1-6,TGTGCCTGGAGTTCGGGGGCCTATAATTCACCCCTCCACTTT,CAWSSGAYNSPLHF
.,.,TRBV10-1,TRBJ2-5,TGCGCCAGCAGTGATGGGAACTCCGCCGGAGAGACCCAGTACTTC,CASSDGNSAGETQYF
.,TRBD2,TRBV19,TRBJ2-1,TGTGCCAGTACCGCACCAGGCGGGAGGAAGGGGAGCTCCTACAATGAGCAGTTCTTC,CASTAPGGRKGSSYNEQFF
.,.,TRBV30,TRBJ1-2,TGTGCCTGGAGTGTAGGCAGACGCTATGGCTACACCTTC,CAWSVGRRYGYTF
.,.,TRBV4-1,TRBJ2-5,TGCGCCAGCAGCCCCTCCTCACAGGGTTGGGAGACCCAGTACTTC,CASSPSSQGWETQYF
.,TRBD1,TRBV11-2,TRBJ1-4,TGTGCCAGCAGCTTAGAGGTTGGGACAGCAACAACTAATGAAAAACTGTTTTTT,CASSLEVGTATTNEKLFF
once,.,TRBV7-8,TRBJ1-6,TGTGCCAGCAGCTCCTCCCTGCTTTCAACGAATAATTCACCCCTCCACTTT,CASSSSLLSTNNSPLHF
.,.,TRBV28,TRBJ1-1,TGTGGGGCAGCCATGAACACTGAAGCTTTCTTT,CGAAMNTEAFF
.,TRBD2,TRBV7-9,TRBJ2-1,TGTGCCAGCAGCTATACCTTGACTAGCGGCTACAATGAGCAGTTCTTC,CASSYTLTSGYNEQFF
.,TRBD2,TRBV7-6,TRBJ2-7,TGTGCCAGCAGCTTAGGGGTAGCGGGGGGATCCTACGAGCAGTACTTC,CASSLGVAGGSYEQYF
.,.,TRBV27,TRBJ2-7,TGTGCCAGCAGGATAGGCCCGAGCTCCTACGAGCAGTACTTC,CASRIGPSSYEQYF
once,.,TRBV20-1,TRBJ2-1,TGCAGTGCTCCGACTAGATTTGAGCAGTTCTTC,CSAPTRFEQFF
few,TRBD2,TRBV6-1,TRBJ2-1,TGTGCCAGCAGTCTTTCCGGGACTAGCGACAATGAGCAGTTCTTC,CASSLSGTSDNEQFF
.,.,TRBV25-1,TRBJ2-7,TGTGCCAGCACCCATAACGAGAACGGCTACGAGCAGTACTTC,CASTHNENGYEQYF